The 24 T cell receptor beta chains below were found in one sample sequenced in a study of CD8+CD57+ T cells in acquired aplastic anemia (dated by TCRdb to between 2018 and 2020). The patients picked for sequencing were ones in whom flow cytometry had shown an expansion of CD8+CD57+ cells. This sample was sequenced with an Illumina HiSeq 2000. Profiling of TCR beta VDJ combinations and CDR3 sequences used genomic DNA as the template. TCRdb reprocessing: public reads trimmed at Q25 with fastp, clones called with MiXCR, in-frame beta chains kept. Merged by CDR3 protein, the rows form single entries marked with the most common genes and DNA. This sample has approximately 180,000 distinct CDR3 sequences in its table, and around 63% of those were observed once. The ten largest clonotypes hold roughly 42% of the sample. Sample: sorted CD4+, CD8+, or CD8+CD57+ T cells (not recorded which) from PBMCs. All receptors come from a human donor with aplastic anemia.

The V call is TRBV7-2, the J call TRBJ2-4; D might be TRBD1 (5 bases). Germline loops: CDR1 SGHTA, CDR2 FQGNSA. V lost 2 bases to trimming and J lost 8 bases, with 22 bases between them. The CDR3 spans 17 residues. For the CDR3, the DNA is TGTGCCAGCAGCTTAACAAGGGATGAGCAGGGCTATGACATTCAGTACTTC. This gives the protein CASSLTRDEQGYDIQYF.

The table lists this clonotype with many counts. The rearrangement uses TRBV4-1 and TRBJ2-7; D may be TRBD1 or TRBD2 (5 bases each). Germline CDR1 reads MGHRA; CDR2 reads YSYEKL. The CDR3 sequence is 14 residues long. The V gene lost 4 bases and the J gene lost 3 bases, with 13 bases spanning the gap. This CDR3 reads CASSPSGALYEQYF. The CDR3 DNA sequence: TGCGCCAGCAGCCCCTCCGGGGCCCTCTACGAGCAGTACTTC.

This clonotype was detected a few times. The chain recombines TRBV2 with TRBJ2-5; D remains unclear. The V end lost 4 bases, the J end lost 1 base, and 7 bases lay between the germline ends. Germline loops: CDR1 SNHLY, CDR2 FYNNEI. This CDR3 has 13 residues. CDR3 residues: CASSGAAQETQYF. The CDR3 region has the DNA TGTGCCAGCAGTGGAGCAGCCCAAGAGACCCAGTACTTC.

This rearrangement joins TRBV20-1 to TRBJ2-5; 9 nucleotides match TRBD2. With V trimmed by 4 bases and J by 2 bases, 11 bases remained unmatched. The CDR3 covers 16 residues. Looked up from germline, CDR1 is DFQATT and CDR2 is SNEGSKA (reference sequence). CDR3 in DNA: TGCAGTGCTACAAGACCGTCTAGCGGGGTGCAAGAGACCCAGTACTTC. Its translation is CSATRPSSGVQETQYF.

The chain is built from TRBV7-9 and TRBJ2-3, with 7 bases fitting TRBD2. CDR1 and CDR2 from the germline V gene are SEHNR and FQNEAQ (reference sequence). This CDR3 is built from 16 residues. Trimming cost V 5 bases and J 0 bases; bases outside gene matches: 8. DNA for the CDR3: TGTGCCAGCAGCCCGAAAAGCGGGGTAAGCACAGATACGCAGTATTTT. This sequence encodes CASSPKSGVSTDTQYF.

J is TRBJ2-1 and V is TRBV5-1; TRBD2 aligns across 9 bases. The V and J ends lost 7 bases and 0 bases, in that order; junction bases with no gene match: 5. The germline V gene has CDR1 SGHRS and CDR2 YFSETQ. The CDR3 is made up of 15 amino acids. The CDR3 loop reads CASWSSGGSYNEQFF. The DNA for the CDR3 is TGCGCCAGCTGGAGTAGCGGGGGCTCCTACAATGAGCAGTTCTTC.

In this sample, this clonotype turned up many times. V and J are TRBV5-6 and TRBJ2-1; D is undetermined. Germline V gives CDR1 SGHDT, CDR2 YYEEEE. CDR3 size: 14 residues. The V end was cut by 1 base, the J end by 1 base, with 6 bases between. Here the CDR3 reads CASSLTISYNEQFF. CDR3 in DNA: TGTGCCAGCAGCTTGACAATTTCCTACAATGAGCAGTTCTTC.

This clonotype was detected many times. This chain uses TRBV4-1 with TRBJ1-2; D ambiguous. V was shortened by 1 base and J by 0 bases, with 9 bases between the two germline ends. Germline CDR1 is MGHRA and CDR2 is YSYEKL. The CDR3 is 15 amino acids. The CDR3 here is CASSQVRTANYGYTF. DNA of the CDR3: TGCGCCAGCAGCCAAGTGAGAACAGCTAACTATGGCTACACCTTC.

The CDR3 spells CASSPDSFGQYF. The CDR3 nucleotides read TGTGCCAGCAGCCCCGACAGTTTTGGGCAGTACTTC. The rearrangement links TRBV7-2 to TRBJ2-7; the D gene is possibly TRBD1 (5 bases). V was pared by 5 bases and J by 9 bases, with 14 bases between. CDR1 SGHTA and CDR2 FQGNSA come from the germline V gene. The CDR3 consists of 12 residues. Looking up the rest from reference TRBV7-2 and TRBJ2-7 gives the full variable domain: GAGVSQSPSNKVTEKGKDVELRCDPISGHTALYWYRQSLGQGLEFLIYFQGNSAPDKSGLPSDRFSAERTGGSVSTLTIQRTQQEDSAVYLCASSPDSFGQYFGPGTRLTVT.

The rearrangement joins TRBV7-2 to TRBJ2-2, with a possible D match to TRBD1 (5 bases). Looked up from germline, CDR1 is SGHTA and CDR2 is FQGNSA. V was clipped by 4 bases and J by 0 bases, with 6 bases between them. This CDR3 comprises 14 residues. As DNA, the CDR3 is TGTGCCAGCAGCTCACAGGCGAACACCGGGGAGCTGTTTTTT. It codes for CASSSQANTGELFF.

The rearrangement links TRBV19 to TRBJ2-7; D call uncertain. This CDR3 is built from 13 residues. From germline, CDR1 is LNHDA and CDR2 SQIVND (reference sequence). The V end lost 4 bases, the J end lost 9 bases, and 16 bases lay between the germline ends. The CDR3 nucleotides read TGTGCCAGTAGTAGCGGCTCCTGGGTCGCGCAGTACTTC. Protein sequence: CASSSGSWVAQYF.

The table lists this clonotype with many counts. The CDR3 nucleotides read TGCAGTGCTTATTCCGGGACTAGCGGTTCCTACGAGCAGTACTTC. This translates into CSAYSGTSGSYEQYF. The rearrangement uses TRBV20-1 and TRBJ2-7, with 11 bases matching TRBD2. CDR3 size: 15 residues. Trimming took 5 bases from V and 1 from J; bases not matched to a gene: 7. Germline-derived CDR1 and CDR2 are DFQATT and SNEGSKA (reference sequence).

In regard to this clonotype: Sequence at one end of the junction differs from germline and may be a read error. The rearrangement links TRBV6-7 to TRBJ2-1; D perhaps matches TRBD2 (6 bases). TRBV6-7 counts as an open reading frame of uncertain function. The CDR3 spans 16 residues. The CDR3 region is CASSYSEGEGYNEQLF. The CDR3 DNA reads TGTGCCAGCAGTTACTCGGAGGGAGAGGGCTACAATGAGCAGCTCTTC.

This clonotype was observed a few times. This chain's CDR3 is CASSQGLAGTDTQYF. CDR3 DNA sequence: TGTGCCAGCAGCCAGGGACTAGCGGGAACAGATACGCAGTATTTT. The V and J genes are TRBV11-2 and TRBJ2-3; 13 nucleotides align to TRBD2. The CDR3 contains 15 residues. Per germline, CDR1 SGHAT and CDR2 FQNNGV. The J segment lost 3 bases and the V segment lost 5 bases, leaving 2 bases of the junction unmatched.

The chain links TRBV7-8 to TRBJ2-7; possible D gene TRBD1, 5 bases. Trimming left V 1 base short and J 7 bases short, with 8 bases between. Germline V lookup: CDR1 SGHVS, CDR2 FQNEAQ. This CDR3 is 12 amino acids long. The CDR3 DNA reads as TGTGCCAGCAGCTTAGGGCCAGGGGAGCAGTACTTC. Translated: CASSLGPGEQYF.

This clonotype was seen just once. This sequence joins TRBV25-1 and TRBJ2-7, with 9 positions matching TRBD1. Trimming at V came to 6 bases and at J to 3 bases, leaving 6 bases not matched to a gene. The CDR3 has 14 residues. Germline V gene data show CDR1 as MGHDK and CDR2 as SYGVNS. Here the CDR3 DNA reads TGTGCCAGCAGAAACACGGGACAGGGCTACGAGCAGTACTTC. Protein product: CASRNTGQGYEQYF.

V and J are TRBV7-9 and TRBJ2-1, with D tentatively TRBD1 (7 bases). Germline V CDR1 and CDR2: SEHNR, FQNEAQ (reference sequence). The CDR3 has 14 residues. V was clipped by 2 bases and J by 7 bases, with 12 bases between them. CDR3 region: CASSLLSGGNEQFF. For the CDR3, the DNA is TGTGCCAGCAGCTTACTGTCAGGGGGGAATGAGCAGTTCTTC.

The rearrangement joins TRBV19 to TRBJ2-5; 8 nucleotides line up with TRBD1. The CDR3 spans 13 residues. Trimming took 5 bases from V and 5 from J; bases not matched to a gene: 4. CDR1 is LNHDA and CDR2 is SQIVND in the germline V gene (reference sequence). This CDR3 reads CASSDQGAETQYF. CDR3 bases: TGTGCCAGTAGTGACCAGGGGGCGGAGACCCAGTACTTC.

The gene calls are TRBV2 and TRBJ2-5; D gene unclear. V gave up 3 bases and J gave up 5 bases, with 16 bases separating them. Germline lookup yields CDR1 SNHLY and CDR2 FYNNEI. The CDR3 has 15 amino acids. The CDR3 here is CASSERTYDGETQYF. Written as DNA, the CDR3 is TGTGCCAGCAGTGAGCGGACCTACGACGGGGAGACCCAGTACTTC.

The V and J genes are TRBV20-1 and TRBJ2-3; no clear D. V shed 5 bases and J shed 3 bases, with 18 bases lying between them. In germline, CDR1 is DFQATT, CDR2 SNEGSKA (reference sequence). This CDR3 has 15 residues. The DNA of the CDR3 is TGCAGTGCTCCGACCGTATCCCGAAGGACAGATACGCAGTATTTT. As protein: CSAPTVSRRTDTQYF.

The V gene is TRBV19, the J gene TRBJ2-5; TRBD2 might be the D (5 bases). The V and J ends lost 7 bases and 4 bases respectively, with 19 bases between them. CDR3 length: 15 residues. Germline V gene data show CDR1 as LNHDA and CDR2 as SQIVND (reference sequence). The CDR3 sequence is CASKGDTGEIETQYF. The CDR3 DNA sequence: TGTGCCAGTAAGGGTGACACCGGGGAGATAGAGACCCAGTACTTC.

The chain's CDR3 is CASSSDLTGELFF. CDR3 nucleotides: TGTGCCAGCAGCTCCGACCTAACCGGGGAGCTGTTTTTT. The chain links TRBV5-5 to TRBJ2-2, with D unclear. V lost 3 bases, J lost 5 bases, and 8 bases lay in between. The length of the CDR3 is 13 residues. Germline V gene data show CDR1 as SGHKS and CDR2 as YYEKEE (reference sequence).

At least ten counts were recorded for this clonotype. J is TRBJ1-2 and V is TRBV19, with 7 bases aligning to TRBD1. V dropped 7 bases and J dropped 3; count of bases not matched to a gene: 5. Germline CDR1 is LNHDA and CDR2 is SQIVND (reference sequence). The CDR3 is 13 amino acids. The CDR3 loop is CASTMQGDYGYTF. In DNA form, the CDR3 reads TGTGCCAGTACCATGCAGGGGGACTATGGCTACACCTTC. The entire variable domain, with the rest obtained from reference TRBV19 and TRBJ1-2, is as follows: DGGITQSPKYLFRKEGQNVTLSCEQNLNHDAMYWYRQDPGQGLRLIYYSQIVNDFQKGDIAEGYSVSREKKESFPLTVTSAQKNPTAFYLCASTMQGDYGYTFGSGTRLTVV.

The V and J genes are TRBV2 and TRBJ1-5; D perhaps matches TRBD1 (6 bases). There are 13 residues in the CDR3. V was clipped by 6 bases and J by 4 bases, with 10 bases between them. Germline V CDR1 and CDR2: SNHLY, FYNNEI. The CDR3 region has the DNA TGTGCCAGCAGCCCCGGACAGAATCAGCCCCAGCATTTT. Protein product: CASSPGQNQPQHF.